The following is a T cell receptor beta chain sequence with its context. This sample was taken from a study of blood T cell repertoires in COVID-19. Study as a whole: Acute-phase and convalescent COVID-19 samples originated in the United States, Italy and Spain. Nucleic acid was either cDNA or gDNA, and it came from T cells, B-cell-depleted T cells, or PBMCs.

Authors' processing steps: Amplification with reference gene primers provided the estimates of nucleated cell counts. Libraries were prepared by immunoSEQ multiplex PCR; TCRdb keeps only in-frame clonotypes and omits some of them. From that table come the V and J calls and clone size; the DNA was used to work out D and trimming. The table has 300,000 or so clones, 87% seen once; the top ten hold 7.8%. This CDR3 spans 16 amino acids. The germline gives CDR1 SGHAT, CDR2 FQDESV (reference sequence). After removal of 4 bases from V and 7 bases from J, the junction contained 12 bases not matched to a gene.

The material sequenced was peripheral blood. This clonotype was sampled from a woman aged 45-65 years who had recovered from COVID-19. The chain has TRBV11-1 and TRBJ2-1; 8 positions match TRBD2. This CDR3 reads CASSWGGRTSRNEQFF. The CDR3 nucleotides read TGTGCCAGCAGCTGGGGCGGGAGGACGTCGAGGAATGAGCAGTTCTTC. The full variable domain, in which reference TRBV11-1 and TRBJ2-1 provide the parts outside the CDR3, is EAEVAQSPRYKITEKSQAVAFWCDPISGHATLYWYRQILGQGPELLVQFQDESVVDDSQLPKDRFSAERLKGVDSTLKIQPAELGDSAMYLCASSWGGRTSRNEQFFGPGTRLTVL.